Listed here is a single T cell receptor beta chain. Which antigen it targets is not known. Qualities for individual bases were not recorded, and no much larger clone is one base off. The library was built by means of the immunoSEQ multiplex PCR assay. For the multiplex PCR, a mixture combining 60 forward primers for TCR Vbeta segments and 13 reverse primers for TCR Jbeta segments was used. The CDR3 region of rearranged TCR beta genes was amplified from genomic DNA with a multiplex PCR assay. Amplified TCR beta libraries were sequenced as 87-base-pair reads on the Illumina HiSeq System. The published analysis was carried out like this. A later analysis counted approximately 74 million unique TCR beta chains across the 550 to 750 repertoires, and 10 million to 11 million of these chains were shared by at least two donors. A nearest-neighbor algorithm error-corrected the raw reads and collapsed the reads into unique sequences, merging closely related sequences to remove PCR and sequencing errors. V, D and J gene segments were assigned by aligning CDR3 sequences to IMGT reference sequences. Each retained sequence needed at least a six-nucleotide match to both a V gene segment and a J gene segment. Rearrangements were classified as productive when the CDR3 lacked stop codons and remained in frame with V and J, and all other rearrangements were classified as non-productive. CDR3 was defined by IMGT convention, running from the second conserved V-encoded cysteine to the conserved J-encoded phenylalanine. Sequences without an unambiguous match to a single V gene segment were excluded from the earlier analysis of about 600 of the donors. An earlier analysis of several hundred of the donors classified V segments as functional when productive rearrangements were above 56.7% and as segregating when the standard deviation between donors was above 5%. A statistical classification framework was built to diagnose cytomegalovirus status from the catalog of TCR beta chain sequences. A later analysis assigned V and J genes by comparing TCR nucleotide sequences with IMGT/GENE-DB human TR gene sequences. The TCRdist pipeline was used in a later analysis to assign CDR3 sequences and most-parsimonious VDJ recombination scenarios. In a later analysis, each TCR beta chain was defined by its CDR3 amino acid sequence together with its V-gene family, and reads lacking a unique V-gene family were excluded. A later analysis removed several hundred highly shared, low-generation-probability nucleotide sequences to deal with suspected cross-contamination and a sequencing artifact. In a later analysis, a clonal expansion index for each public chain was calculated from normalized within-repertoire ranks of inferred template counts. In a later analysis, generation probabilities were computed with a VDJ recombination model fitted to out-of-frame rearrangements, and the resulting probabilities were checked against IGoR. A later analysis scored TCR-TCR, TCR-HLA and TCR-CMV co-occurrence with hypergeometric tests, applying a repertoire-size bias correction to TCR pairs. To estimate false discovery rates, a later analysis permuted the HLA or CMV assignments 20 times. A later analysis grouped co-occurring TCRs with DBSCAN, adding TCRdist sequence similarity when clustering within HLA-allele-positive subsets. Co-occurrence clustering excluded repertoires with fewer than 30,000 or more than 120,000 public chains, plus five with anomalous nucleotide sharing. The immuneACCESS repertoire file appears here via TCRdb, limited to in-frame rearrangements. These files lack a portion of the clones; in checked studies, under half of the deficit traces to unresolved V genes, and the cause of the others is not known. That table supplies the V and J calls and clone size; D and trimming were determined from the DNA. The sample table lists 100,000 to 150,000 clones, roughly four fifths of them with a count of one. Approximately 13% of the sample comes from the top ten.

These data belong to a study of cytomegalovirus exposure and HLA in healthy donors (dated by TCRdb to between 2016 and 2019). Looking at the study overall: In an earlier analysis of around 540 of the donors, 250 to 350 Gb of sequence data and 90 million to 120 million unique TCR beta sequences from about 180 million T cells were reported. Donor age, sex, ethnicity and CMV serostatus were collected together with the repertoire data. HLA typing included class I and class II loci at four-digit resolution. In a later genetic analysis, genome-wide SNP genotypes for 398 of the 666 donors were used, and that subset was treated as a discovery cohort. In addition to the first cohort of 666 subjects, a separate validation cohort of 120 different subjects was used. The study aimed to test whether signatures of past pathogen exposure could be identified by cataloging public T cell receptors. Every discovery cohort repertoire had been produced on one sequencing platform. Rather than drawing on any new phenotypic data, the later analysis identified candidate immune exposures from TCR beta sequences and the way those sequences occurred across donors. In an earlier analysis of roughly 540 of the donors, high-throughput TCR beta sequencing was used to judge whether each TCR beta V gene segment behaved as functional or pseudogenic. A later analysis re-examined previously published TCR beta repertoires from hundreds of donors and added high-resolution HLA genotyping to investigate patterns of TCR occurrence. The genetic ancestry cluster associated with self-reported Caucasian donors included about 81% of the approximately 410 genotyped donors. Because of strong linkage in the cohort, 4 to 6 DR-DQ haplotypes were treated as single units for association and clustering. Among 350 to 400 genotyped donors of the cohort, an average of approximately 240,000 unique TCR beta nucleotide sequences were sequenced per donor, roughly a sixth of them non-productive. Using immunosequencing, the study profiled T cell repertoires from fewer than 850 subjects and related those repertoires to cytomegalovirus serostatus. Approximately 310 gigabases of sequencing data and approximately 93 million unique TCR sequences were included in an early release covering several hundred HLA-typed donors. To predict cytomegalovirus infection status, the study brought together high-throughput TCR immunosequencing, statistical association of individual TCRs with disease status, and machine learning. Typing coverage varied by locus: roughly 620-640 donors for A, B, C, DRB1 and DQB1; about 520 for DQA1; around 610 for DPA1; approximately 450 for DPB1.

In total, 666 healthy bone marrow donors made up the cohort. Cohort members were all nominally healthy when sampled, although unrecorded immune exposures were likely present. The donor tested CMV seropositive and was one of the 289 seropositive cohort members. A peripheral blood sample was provided by each donor, and peripheral blood mononuclear cells were used for TCR beta sequencing. Genomic DNA extraction from the blood cell samples was performed with the Qiagen DNeasy Blood Extraction Kit. Including the terminal cysteine and phenylalanine, the CDR3 comprises 16 residues. CDR3 DNA only is kept here, 48 bases in frame from base 1. From V the trimming removes 4 bases and from J it removes 8 bases, while the gene matches leave 8 bases of the junction unaccounted for. CDR1 and CDR2 are drawn from the germline V gene (reference sequence): SGHNT, YYREEE. What the authors observed across the whole study: In an earlier analysis of roughly 560 of the donors, most TCR beta V segments were observed in productive rearrangements about 87% or about 30% of the time, broadly matching IMGT annotations. Several of the top co-occurrence clusters appeared to be linked to parvovirus B19, influenza, CMV and Epstein-Barr virus, according to a later analysis. HLA typing was unavailable for some donors at each locus, so association tests used only the typed subset. While some public TCRs were present in many individuals, most TCR sequences turned up only very rarely across donors. In a later analysis, about 17,000 TCR beta sequences were associated with specific HLA alleles at a false discovery rate of 0.05. Compared with equally common non-associated chains, HLA-associated TCR beta chains in a later analysis were more clonally expanded and had lower generation probabilities. Sequencing depth was assumed to be roughly uniform across donors in the presence/absence analyses, though that assumption may not hold. According to a later analysis, most CMV-associated TCR beta chains appeared to be HLA-restricted, and the HLA associations seemed to be driven largely by CMV exposure. The 87-base-pair reads could not distinguish some IMGT-functional V segments, including TRBV6-2 and TRBV6-3, so those segments were excluded. When HLA alleles, especially DR and DQ, strongly co-occurred, TCR associations were difficult to assign to individual alleles. According to the authors, the approach could potentially be generalized to other disease states and immunological phenotypes. A few of the identified cytomegalovirus-associated TCR beta chains were confirmed in vitro to be specific for cytomegalovirus antigens. A group of highly shared sequence variants was considered likely to be a technical artifact of the sequencing pipeline. In a later genetic analysis, fewer N-insertions in productive TCRs were reported among donors in an Asian-associated ancestry cluster than the roughly 700-donor mean. The only immune exposure information available for the cohort was CMV serostatus. The earlier analysis of fewer than 750 of the donors excluded some 15 rarely observed V segments, including chromosome 9 orphons, because counts were too low. The study gave a list of some 150 TCR beta chains associated with cytomegalovirus. In a later analysis, the rate of TCR association differed among HLA loci, with DRB1 alleles having the most associated TCRs and HLA-C alleles having the fewest. A later genetic analysis associated a missense DCLRE1C variant with V-gene and J-gene trimming of TCR beta chains, and an independent cohort replicated the association. Linkage disequilibrium might explain the correlated functional status among segregating V segments, but an unknown experimental factor could not be excluded. Cytomegalovirus status was reported to be diagnosed by the classifier with high specificity and sensitivity in both the original and validation cohorts. This cohort had only TCR beta chains sequenced, and the lack of alpha or paired-chain data limited which features could be detected. A further reported finding was that TCR beta sequences accurately predicted the HLA-A and HLA-B alleles for most subjects in the first cohort.

Sequencing was performed on PBMCs. Recombination linked TRBV5-4 to TRBJ2-1, with 14 bases matching TRBD2. The clonotype originates from a woman aged 60-70 years in good health and CMV-seropositive. The CDR3 reads as follows: CASSLMTSGRAHEQFF. The DNA sequence reads TGTGCCAGCAGCCTTATGACTAGCGGGAGGGCCCATGAGCAGTTCTTC.